Sequencing of this T cell receptor (beta chain) was carried out in a study of early T cells in non-severe SARS-CoV-2 infection. Overall study context: Bulk RNA isolated from unsorted whole blood underwent sequencing; chains were not paired. Whole-study findings and limits: The study's VDJdb matching favored anti-spike CD8 responses and missed private and CD4 specificities.

This clonotype was seen a few times. Its matching antigen is unknown. Unique molecular identifiers tagged individual cDNA molecules. One entry per CDR3 protein results from TCRdb running MiXCR on the 5' RACE reads. The sample lists some 96,000 distinct CDR3 sequences; about 10% were seen once. CDR1 is LNHDA and CDR2 is SQIVND in the germline V gene (reference sequence). The junction had 7 bases not matched to a gene; V was cut back by 5 bases and J by 3 bases. CDR3 length equals 15 residues. Here the sequenced sample was whole blood, taken at baseline. The receptor's source is an adult who was a healthcare worker with PCR-confirmed SARS-CoV-2 infection or an uninfected control (not recorded which). This chain connects TRBV19 to TRBJ2-3; TRBD1 aligns across 8 bases. The CDR3 sequence is CASSGAGGATDTQYF. The CDR3 DNA sequence: TGTGCCAGTAGTGGGGCAGGGGGCGCGACAGATACGCAGTATTTT.